A single sample is the source of the 18 T cell receptor beta chains below, sequenced in a study of OX40 agonist ivuxolimab in advanced cancers. Sequencing was performed with immunoSEQ multiplex PCR; in TCRdb, only in-frame clones are kept and a portion is missing. The sample includes more than 12,000 clones, 80% to 90% of them seen just once. The sequencing here drew on CD4+ or CD8+ T cells sorted from blood, taken in a trial of the OX40 agonist ivuxolimab. These receptors were collected from an adult with an advanced solid tumor such as melanoma, head and neck, liver or kidney cancer.

This rearrangement joins TRBV6-5 to TRBJ2-1; possible D gene TRBD1, 5 bases. V lost 4 bases to trimming and J lost 8 bases, with 15 bases between them. Per the germline V gene, CDR1 is MNHEY and CDR2 is SVGAGI. This CDR3 comprises 14 residues. The CDR3 spells CASSSGFRWDEQFF. CDR3 nucleotides: TGTGCCAGCAGTTCAGGGTTTAGGTGGGATGAGCAGTTCTTC.

The count of this clone is one. The J gene is TRBJ2-7, the V gene TRBV5-1, with 10 bases matching TRBD2. V shed 4 bases and J 3 bases; nucleotides not matched to a gene: 10. Looked up from germline, CDR1 is SGHRS and CDR2 is YFSETQ. This CDR3 comprises 16 residues. The DNA of the CDR3 is TGCGCCAGCAGCCCAACACTGAGCGGGGGGGTCTACGAGCAGTACTTC. Amino acids: CASSPTLSGGVYEQYF. Complete variable domain (other parts from reference TRBV5-1 and TRBJ2-7): KAGVTQTPRYLIKTRGQQVTLSCSPISGHRSVSWYQQTPGQGLQFLFEYFSETQRNKGNFPGRFSGRQFSNSRSEMNVSTLELGDSALYLCASSPTLSGGVYEQYFGPGTRLTVT.

The V call is TRBV9, the J call TRBJ2-1; TRBD1 might be the D (6 bases). The CDR3 extends over 15 amino acids. CDR1 and CDR2 from the germline V gene are SGDLS and YYNGEE. V was pared by 6 bases and J by 0 bases, with 13 bases between. The CDR3 protein is CASTRTDSSYNEQFF. CDR3 nucleotide sequence: TGTGCCAGCACCAGGACGGACAGCTCCTACAATGAGCAGTTCTTC.

This clone was seen a handful of times. The chain carries TRBV4-2 and TRBJ1-5; no clear D. The V gene's germline CDR1 is LGHNA and CDR2 YNFKEQ. V was clipped by 0 bases and J by 8 bases, with 8 bases between them. This CDR3 spans 13 amino acids. CDR3 DNA sequence: TGTGCCAGCAGCCAAGATGGGCGGGAGCCCCAGCATTTT. This codes for CASSQDGREPQHF.

About this clone itself: The junction shows a germline mismatch at one end, possibly a read error. The chain recombines TRBV27 with TRBJ1-1; the D gene is possibly TRBD1 (6 bases). Germline lookup yields CDR1 MNHEY and CDR2 SMNVEV (reference sequence). The CDR3 covers 11 residues. CDR3: CASSLGQSGDF. In nucleotides, the CDR3 is TGTGCCAGCAGTTTAGGACAGAGTGGAGATTTT.

V and J are TRBV2 and TRBJ1-1; possible D gene TRBD1, 5 bases. CDR1 SNHLY and CDR2 FYNNEI come from the germline V gene. This CDR3 region has 15 residues. V gave up 5 bases and J gave up 6 bases, with 19 bases separating them. CDR3 in amino acids: CASSPDGGIMAEAFF. CDR3 nucleotides: TGTGCCAGCAGTCCAGACGGGGGAATTATGGCTGAAGCTTTCTTT.

The chain combines TRBV27 with TRBJ1-2, with D tentatively TRBD1 (6 bases). This CDR3 comprises 13 residues. Trimming removed 5 bases from V and 5 bases from J, with 12 bases in between. CDR1 and CDR2 (germline): MNHEY, SMNVEV (reference sequence). The CDR3 DNA reads as TGTGCCAGCAGTAGGACAGAACGTTATGGCTACACCTTC. Translated, it gives CASSRTERYGYTF.

V gene TRBV18 combines with J gene TRBJ1-1; D might be TRBD1 (5 bases). CDR3 length: 15 residues. With 3 bases removed from V and 2 bases from J, the gap between germline ends came to 13 bases. CDR1 KGHSH and CDR2 LQKENI come from the germline V gene. The CDR3: CASSPFGTANTEAFF. CDR3 nucleotides: TGTGCCAGCTCACCTTTCGGGACCGCAAACACTGAAGCTTTCTTT.

This clone has only a few counts. The V gene is TRBV2, the J gene TRBJ2-3; no reliable D call. Trimming took off 8 bases at V and 1 base at J, with 4 bases between the two ends. Germline CDR1 and CDR2: SNHLY and FYNNEI. This CDR3 has 11 amino acids. The CDR3 sequence is CASGGTDTQYF. In DNA, the CDR3 is TGTGCCAGCGGGGGCACAGATACGCAGTATTTT.

This chain links TRBV7-9 with TRBJ1-5; unclear D gene. Per the germline V gene, CDR1 is SEHNR and CDR2 is FQNEAQ (reference sequence). This CDR3 region has 18 residues. Trimming pared 5 bases from V and 0 bases from J, leaving 20 bases between. For the CDR3, the DNA is TGTGCCAGCAGCCGCGACACGCCGTTATCCAATAGCAATCAGCCCCAGCATTTT. Its protein product is CASSRDTPLSNSNQPQHF.

The gene calls are TRBV11-1 and TRBJ1-1, with D perhaps TRBD1 (6 bases). V was clipped by 4 bases and J by 8 bases, with 17 bases between them. The CDR3 is 14 amino acids. Per germline, CDR1 SGHAT and CDR2 FQDESV (reference sequence). DNA for the CDR3: TGTGCCAGCAGCTCGCCGCGAAGGGGGTCCGAAGCTTTCTTT. This encodes CASSSPRRGSEAFF.

This clone has just one count. The V and J genes are TRBV6-5 and TRBJ1-5; 7 bases align to TRBD1. The CDR3 totals 15 residues. Germline CDR1 reads MNHEY; CDR2 reads SVGAGI. V shed 0 bases, J shed 4 bases, and the junction held 3 bases outside the gene matches. This CDR3 reads CASSYSDRPNQPQHF. Here the CDR3 DNA reads TGTGCCAGCAGTTACTCGGACAGGCCTAATCAGCCCCAGCATTTT.

The V call is TRBV21-1, the J call TRBJ1-4. TRBV21-1 is deemed a pseudogene. The CDR3 is 10 amino acids. This CDR3 is CAVPGYTLFF. The CDR3 nucleotides read TGTGCCGTCCCCGGGTACACGCTGTTTTTT.

The chain is built from TRBV30 and TRBJ2-2; D is uncertain. CDR1 is GTSNPN and CDR2 is SVGIG in the germline V gene (reference sequence). The CDR3 consists of 15 residues. V lost 0 bases, J lost 6 bases, and 14 bases lay in between. CDR3 region: CAWSVVSTRAGELFF. CDR3 nucleotide sequence: TGTGCCTGGAGTGTCGTCTCTACCCGGGCCGGGGAGCTGTTTTTT.

The chain uses TRBV6-5 and TRBJ2-7; 7 nucleotides match TRBD2. This CDR3 has 15 amino acids. The J segment lost 5 bases and the V segment lost 0 bases, leaving 7 bases of the junction unmatched. CDR1 is MNHEY and CDR2 is SVGAGI in the germline V gene. Here the CDR3 reads CASSYSRGIHDEQYF. The CDR3 bases are TGTGCCAGCAGTTACTCGCGGGGGATCCACGACGAGCAGTACTTC.

The chain carries TRBV7-9 and TRBJ1-1; D ambiguous. The V and J ends lost 4 bases and 7 bases respectively, with 13 bases between them. CDR1 is SEHNR, CDR2 FQNEAQ, per germline (reference sequence). The CDR3 totals 13 residues. The CDR3 region is CASSSTWLVEAFF. CDR3 nucleotides: TGTGCCAGCAGCTCGACGTGGCTCGTTGAAGCTTTCTTT.

This sequence joins TRBV7-8 and TRBJ1-3; D remains unclear. This CDR3 spans 16 amino acids. Deletions cut 4 bases from V and 4 bases from J, with 17 bases between. The germline V gene has CDR1 SGHVS and CDR2 FQNEAQ. The CDR3 here is CASSYQRPLKGNTIYF. The CDR3 DNA follows: TGTGCCAGCAGCTACCAAAGGCCCTTGAAGGGAAACACCATATATTTT.

This chain uses TRBV7-8 with TRBJ2-7; TRBD2 is a possible D gene (6 bases). Trimming stripped 1 base from V and 1 base from J, with 14 bases between. CDR3 length: 16 amino acids. From germline, CDR1 is SGHVS and CDR2 FQNEAQ. Here the CDR3 DNA reads TGTGCCAGCAGCTTAGTTGTGAGGAGGGAATCCTACGAGCAGTACTTC. Its translation: CASSLVVRRESYEQYF.